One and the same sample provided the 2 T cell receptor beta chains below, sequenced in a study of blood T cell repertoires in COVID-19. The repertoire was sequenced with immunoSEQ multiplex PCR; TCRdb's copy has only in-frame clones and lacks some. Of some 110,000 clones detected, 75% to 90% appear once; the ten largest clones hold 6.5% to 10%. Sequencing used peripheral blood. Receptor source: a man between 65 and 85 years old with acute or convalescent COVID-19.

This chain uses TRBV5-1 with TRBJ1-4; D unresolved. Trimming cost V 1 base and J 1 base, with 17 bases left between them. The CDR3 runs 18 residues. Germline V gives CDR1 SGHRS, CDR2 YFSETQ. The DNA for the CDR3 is TGCGCCAGCAGCTTGTCCTACAGACAAACAAGAACTAATGAAAAACTGTTTTTT. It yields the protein CASSLSYRQTRTNEKLFF.

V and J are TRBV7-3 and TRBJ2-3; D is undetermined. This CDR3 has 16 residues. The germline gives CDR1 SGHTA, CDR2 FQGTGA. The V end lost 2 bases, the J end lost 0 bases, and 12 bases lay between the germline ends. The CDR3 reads CASSLPVETSTDTQYF. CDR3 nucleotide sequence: TGTGCCAGCAGCTTACCTGTAGAGACTAGCACAGATACGCAGTATTTT.